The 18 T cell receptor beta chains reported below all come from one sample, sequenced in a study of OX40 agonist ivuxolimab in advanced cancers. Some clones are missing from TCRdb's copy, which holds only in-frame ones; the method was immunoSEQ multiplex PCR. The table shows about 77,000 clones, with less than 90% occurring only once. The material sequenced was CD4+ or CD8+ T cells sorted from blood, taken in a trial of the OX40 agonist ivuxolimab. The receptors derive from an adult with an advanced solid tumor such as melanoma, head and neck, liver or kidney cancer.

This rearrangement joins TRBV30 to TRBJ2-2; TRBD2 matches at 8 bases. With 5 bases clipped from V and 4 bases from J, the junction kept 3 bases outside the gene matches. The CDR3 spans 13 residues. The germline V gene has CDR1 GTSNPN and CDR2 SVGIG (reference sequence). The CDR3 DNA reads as TGTGCCTGGGGGACTAGACCCACCGGGGAGCTGTTTTTT. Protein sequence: CAWGTRPTGELFF.

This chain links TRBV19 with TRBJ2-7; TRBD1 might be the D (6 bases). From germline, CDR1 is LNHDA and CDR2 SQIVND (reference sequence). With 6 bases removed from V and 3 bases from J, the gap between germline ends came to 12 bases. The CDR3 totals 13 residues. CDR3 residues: CASSRQDFYEQYF. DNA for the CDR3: TGTGCCAGTAGCCGACAGGACTTCTACGAGCAGTACTTC.

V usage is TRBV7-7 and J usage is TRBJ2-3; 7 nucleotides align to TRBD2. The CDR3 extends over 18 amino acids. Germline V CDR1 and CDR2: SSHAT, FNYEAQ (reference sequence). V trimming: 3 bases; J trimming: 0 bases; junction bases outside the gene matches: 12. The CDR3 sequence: CASSLQPLGGDSTDTQYF. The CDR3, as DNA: TGTGCCAGCAGCTTGCAACCCTTGGGGGGGGACAGCACAGATACGCAGTATTTT.

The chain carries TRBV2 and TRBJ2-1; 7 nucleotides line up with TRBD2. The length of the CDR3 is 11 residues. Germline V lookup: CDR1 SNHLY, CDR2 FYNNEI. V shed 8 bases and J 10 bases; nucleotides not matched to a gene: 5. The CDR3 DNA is TGTGCCAGCCTCAAAGCGGGGGAGCAGTTCTTC. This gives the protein CASLKAGEQFF.

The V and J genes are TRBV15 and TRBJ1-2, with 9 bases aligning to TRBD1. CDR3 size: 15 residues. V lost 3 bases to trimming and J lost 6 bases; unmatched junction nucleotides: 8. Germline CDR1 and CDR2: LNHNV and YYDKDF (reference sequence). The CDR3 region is CATSREIRQGDGYTF. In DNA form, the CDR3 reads TGTGCCACCAGCAGGGAGATCAGACAGGGGGATGGCTACACCTTC.

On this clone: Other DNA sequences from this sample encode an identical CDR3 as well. The CDR3 DNA reads as TGTGCCAGCAGTGAACAGGGCAACACCGGGGAGCTGTTTTTT. Its translation is CASSEQGNTGELFF. The chain joins TRBV6-1 to TRBJ2-2; maybe TRBD1 (5 bases). The CDR3 has 14 residues. Germline CDR1 MNHNS, CDR2 SASEGT. V was clipped by 2 bases and J by 2 bases, with 6 bases between them.

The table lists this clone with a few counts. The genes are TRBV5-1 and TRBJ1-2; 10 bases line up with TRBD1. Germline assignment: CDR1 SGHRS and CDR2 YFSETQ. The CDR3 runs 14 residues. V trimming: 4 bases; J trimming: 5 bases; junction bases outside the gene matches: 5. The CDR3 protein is CASSGGTGAYGYTF. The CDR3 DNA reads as TGCGCCAGCAGCGGAGGGACAGGGGCATATGGCTACACCTTC.

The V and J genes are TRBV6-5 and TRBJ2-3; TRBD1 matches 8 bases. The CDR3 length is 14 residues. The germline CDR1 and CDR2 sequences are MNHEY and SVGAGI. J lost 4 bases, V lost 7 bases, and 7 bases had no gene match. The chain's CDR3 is CASMRQGWADTQYF. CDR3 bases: TGTGCCAGCATGCGACAGGGGTGGGCAGATACGCAGTATTTT.

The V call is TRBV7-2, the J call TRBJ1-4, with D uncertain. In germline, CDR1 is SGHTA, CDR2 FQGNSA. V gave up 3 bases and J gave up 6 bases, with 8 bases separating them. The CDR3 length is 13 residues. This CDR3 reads CASSLWRDEKLFF. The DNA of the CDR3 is TGTGCCAGCAGCTTGTGGCGGGATGAAAAACTGTTTTTT. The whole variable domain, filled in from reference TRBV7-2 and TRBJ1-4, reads GAGVSQSPSNKVTEKGKDVELRCDPISGHTALYWYRQSLGQGLEFLIYFQGNSAPDKSGLPSDRFSAERTGGSVSTLTIQRTQQEDSAVYLCASSLWRDEKLFFGSGTQLSVL.

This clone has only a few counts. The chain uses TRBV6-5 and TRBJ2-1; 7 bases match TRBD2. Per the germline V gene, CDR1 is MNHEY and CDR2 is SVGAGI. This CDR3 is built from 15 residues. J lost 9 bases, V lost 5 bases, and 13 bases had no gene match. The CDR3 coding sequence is TGTGCCAGCAGTCTCTCGTTCGGGACTACGGGTGAGCAGTTCTTC. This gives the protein CASSLSFGTTGEQFF.

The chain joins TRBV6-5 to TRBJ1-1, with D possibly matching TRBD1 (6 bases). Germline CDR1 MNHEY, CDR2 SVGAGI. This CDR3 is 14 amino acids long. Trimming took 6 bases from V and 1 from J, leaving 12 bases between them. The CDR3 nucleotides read TGTGCCAGCAGCCCCCGGGGGGCGAACACTGAAGCTTTCTTT. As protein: CASSPRGANTEAFF.

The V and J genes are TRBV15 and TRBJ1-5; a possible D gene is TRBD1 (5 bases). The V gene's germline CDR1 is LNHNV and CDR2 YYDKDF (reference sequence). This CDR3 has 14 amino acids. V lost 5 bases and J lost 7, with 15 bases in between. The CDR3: CATSARGARQPQHF. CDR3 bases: TGTGCCACCAGCGCCAGAGGGGCCAGGCAGCCCCAGCATTTT.

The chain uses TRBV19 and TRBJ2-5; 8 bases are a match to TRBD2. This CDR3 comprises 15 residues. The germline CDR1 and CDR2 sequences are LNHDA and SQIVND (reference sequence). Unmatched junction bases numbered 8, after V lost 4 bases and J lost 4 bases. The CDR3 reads CASSKGLAGRETQYF. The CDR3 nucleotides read TGTGCCAGTAGTAAAGGACTAGCCGGTCGAGAGACCCAGTACTTC.

The CDR3 protein is CASPRGSTGELFF. CDR3 nucleotides: TGTGCCAGCCCGAGAGGGAGCACCGGGGAGCTGTTTTTT. V usage is TRBV6-6 and J usage is TRBJ2-2, with D perhaps matching TRBD2 (5 bases). The CDR3 contains 13 residues. V lost 8 bases and J 4 bases, leaving 11 bases between the germline ends. Germline loops: CDR1 MNHNY, CDR2 SVGAGI (reference sequence).

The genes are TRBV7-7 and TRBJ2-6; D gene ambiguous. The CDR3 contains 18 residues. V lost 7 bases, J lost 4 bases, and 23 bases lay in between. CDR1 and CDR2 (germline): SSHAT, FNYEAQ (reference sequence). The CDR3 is CASNTWVAVRMGANVLTF. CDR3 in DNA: TGTGCCAGCAACACTTGGGTGGCAGTCCGGATGGGGGCCAACGTCCTGACTTTC.

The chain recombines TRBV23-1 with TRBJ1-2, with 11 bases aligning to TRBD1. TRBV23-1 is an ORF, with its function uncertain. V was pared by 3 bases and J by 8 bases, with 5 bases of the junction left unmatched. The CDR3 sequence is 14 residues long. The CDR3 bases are TGCGCCAGCAGTCAGAGGACAGGGGGCGTGGGCTACACCTTC. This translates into CASSQRTGGVGYTF.

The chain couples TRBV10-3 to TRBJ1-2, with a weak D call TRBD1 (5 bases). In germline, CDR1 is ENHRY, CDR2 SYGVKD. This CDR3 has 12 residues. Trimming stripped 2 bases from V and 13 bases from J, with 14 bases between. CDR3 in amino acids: CAISEGGGESTF. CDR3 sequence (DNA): TGTGCCATCAGTGAGGGGGGAGGGGAAAGCACCTTC.

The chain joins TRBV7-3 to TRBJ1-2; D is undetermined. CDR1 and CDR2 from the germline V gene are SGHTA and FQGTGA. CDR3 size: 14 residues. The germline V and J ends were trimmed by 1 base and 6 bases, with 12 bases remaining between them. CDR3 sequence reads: CASSLSGEWDGYTF. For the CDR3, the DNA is TGTGCCAGCAGCTTAAGTGGGGAGTGGGATGGCTACACCTTC. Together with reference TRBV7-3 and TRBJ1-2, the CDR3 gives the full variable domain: GAGVSQTPSNKVTEKGKYVELRCDPISGHTALYWYRQSLGQGPEFLIYFQGTGAADDSGLPNDRFFAVRPEGSVSTLKIQRTERGDSAVYLCASSLSGEWDGYTFGSGTRLTVV.